This entry lists 5 T cell receptor beta chains sequenced from one sample in a study of shared clonotypes between healthy human individuals. Measured with immunoSEQ multiplex PCR; TCRdb has only the in-frame clones, and not every one. Among under 1,100,000 clones listed, roughly 75% were seen once. The sequenced sample consisted of memory CD4+ T cells sorted from blood. Described subset: CD45RA-negative fraction. These receptors originate from a man aged 18-30 years in good health.

CDR3 sequence (DNA): TGTGCCAGCAGCAAAGGCGCTAGCGGGGGGGCAGGGGAGACCCAGTACTTC. Encoded protein: CASSKGASGGAGETQYF. The chain combines TRBV4-2 with TRBJ2-5, with 12 bases lining up with TRBD2. The CDR3 length is 17 residues. J lost 5 bases, V lost 5 bases, and 12 bases had no gene match. Germline CDR1 LGHNA, CDR2 YNFKEQ.

The DNA for the CDR3 is TGCGCCAGCAGCGGGGGACTAGTCGTAGAGACCCAGTACTTC. Protein: CASSGGLVVETQYF. This chain uses TRBV5-1 with TRBJ2-5, with 8 bases fitting TRBD2. The V gene end was trimmed by 4 bases and the J gene end by 4 bases; junction bases not matched to a gene: 6. CDR1 and CDR2 from the germline V gene are SGHRS and YFSETQ. The CDR3 is 14 residues long. Full variable domain (outside the CDR3, taken from reference TRBV5-1 and TRBJ2-5): KAGVTQTPRYLIKTRGQQVTLSCSPISGHRSVSWYQQTPGQGLQFLFEYFSETQRNKGNFPGRFSGRQFSNSRSEMNVSTLELGDSALYLCASSGGLVVETQYFGPGTRLLVL.

The J gene is TRBJ1-1, the V gene TRBV7-9; 9 nucleotides align to TRBD1. Losses at the gene ends were 6 bases for V and 4 bases for J; bases not matched to a gene: 12. CDR3 length: 16 amino acids. CDR1 and CDR2 from the germline V gene are SEHNR and FQNEAQ (reference sequence). CDR3 nucleotide sequence: TGTGCCAGCAGTTCCGAACAGGGGGCATCGGGCACTGAAGCTTTCTTT. Residues: CASSSEQGASGTEAFF.

The gene calls are TRBV13 and TRBJ2-7; D gene ambiguous. Germline CDR1 and CDR2: PRHDT and FYEKMQ (reference sequence). V was trimmed by 3 bases and J by 0 bases, leaving 6 bases between them. The length of the CDR3 is 13 residues. The DNA for the CDR3 is TGTGCCAGCAGCTTCGGGCCCTCCTACGAGCAGTACTTC. Translating it yields CASSFGPSYEQYF.

A note on this clone: At the DNA level, this CDR3 is encoded by other sequences in the same sample as well. The chain employs TRBV7-9 and TRBJ1-1; D not certain. This CDR3 has 12 amino acids. Germline V gene sequence: CDR1 SEHNR, CDR2 FQNEAQ (reference sequence). Trimming removed 5 bases from V and 5 bases from J, with 9 bases in between. The CDR3 sequence is CASSPQGTEAFF. CDR3 sequence (DNA): TGTGCCAGCAGCCCACAAGGAACTGAAGCTTTCTTT.